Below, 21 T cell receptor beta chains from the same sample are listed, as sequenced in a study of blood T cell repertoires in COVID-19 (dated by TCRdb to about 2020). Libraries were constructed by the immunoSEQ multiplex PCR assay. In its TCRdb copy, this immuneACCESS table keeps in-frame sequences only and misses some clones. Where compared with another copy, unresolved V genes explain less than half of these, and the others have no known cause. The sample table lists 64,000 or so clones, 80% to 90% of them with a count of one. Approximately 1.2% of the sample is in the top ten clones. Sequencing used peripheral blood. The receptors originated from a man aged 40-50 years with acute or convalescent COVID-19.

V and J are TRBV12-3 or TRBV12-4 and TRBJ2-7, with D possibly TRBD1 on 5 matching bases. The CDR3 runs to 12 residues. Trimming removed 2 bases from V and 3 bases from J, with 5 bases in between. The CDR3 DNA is TGTGCCAGCAGTTTACAGGGCTACGAGCAGTACTTC. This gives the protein CASSLQGYEQYF.

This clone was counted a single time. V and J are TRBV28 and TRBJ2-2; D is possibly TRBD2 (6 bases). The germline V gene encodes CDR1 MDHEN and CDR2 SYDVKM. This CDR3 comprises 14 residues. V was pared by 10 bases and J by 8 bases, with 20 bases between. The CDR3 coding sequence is TGTGCCATTGGGCTAGCGAGCGGTTATGGGGAGCTGTTTTTT. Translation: CAIGLASGYGELFF.

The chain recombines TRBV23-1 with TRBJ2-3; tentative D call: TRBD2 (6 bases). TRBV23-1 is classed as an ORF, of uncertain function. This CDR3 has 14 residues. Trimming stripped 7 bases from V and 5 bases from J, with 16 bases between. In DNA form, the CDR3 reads TGCGCCAGCACCTGGCTCTACGGGGGAGATACGCAGTATTTT. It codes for CASTWLYGGDTQYF.

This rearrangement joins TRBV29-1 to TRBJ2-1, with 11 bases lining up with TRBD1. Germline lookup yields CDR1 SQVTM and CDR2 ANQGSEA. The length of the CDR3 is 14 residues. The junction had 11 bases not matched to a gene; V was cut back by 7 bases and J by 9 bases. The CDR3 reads CSASSGQGDVEQFF. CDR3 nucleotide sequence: TGCAGCGCTAGCTCGGGACAGGGGGACGTTGAGCAGTTCTTC.

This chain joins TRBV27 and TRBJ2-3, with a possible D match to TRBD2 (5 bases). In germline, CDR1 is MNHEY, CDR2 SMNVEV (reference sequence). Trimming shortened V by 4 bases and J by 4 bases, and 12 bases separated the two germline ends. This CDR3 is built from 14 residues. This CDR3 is CASSSGMKSDTQYF. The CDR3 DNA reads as TGTGCCAGCAGTTCCGGGATGAAGTCAGATACGCAGTATTTT.

This chain's CDR3 is CASSPSWGELDTQYF. Here the CDR3 DNA reads TGTGCCAGCAGCCCGTCATGGGGCGAGCTGGATACGCAGTATTTT. This chain uses TRBV5-8 with TRBJ2-3, with D possibly TRBD1 on 5 matching bases. V lost 4 bases, J lost 6 bases, and 18 bases lay in between. CDR1 and CDR2 from the germline V gene are SGHTS and YDEGEE. The length of the CDR3 is 15 residues.

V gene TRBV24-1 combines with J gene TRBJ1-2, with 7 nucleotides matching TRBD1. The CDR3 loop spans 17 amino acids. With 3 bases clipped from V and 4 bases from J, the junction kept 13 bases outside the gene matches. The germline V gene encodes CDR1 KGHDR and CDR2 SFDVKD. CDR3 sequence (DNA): TGTGCCACCAGTGATCCGACAGGGTCGGTCCCCCGCTATGGCTACACCTTC. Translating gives CATSDPTGSVPRYGYTF.

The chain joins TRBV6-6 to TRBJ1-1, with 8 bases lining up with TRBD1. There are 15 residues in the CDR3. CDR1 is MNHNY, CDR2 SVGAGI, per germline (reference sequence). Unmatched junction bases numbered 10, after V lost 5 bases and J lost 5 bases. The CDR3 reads CASSAKDRARTEAFF. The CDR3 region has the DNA TGTGCCAGCAGTGCGAAGGACAGGGCGAGAACTGAAGCTTTCTTT.

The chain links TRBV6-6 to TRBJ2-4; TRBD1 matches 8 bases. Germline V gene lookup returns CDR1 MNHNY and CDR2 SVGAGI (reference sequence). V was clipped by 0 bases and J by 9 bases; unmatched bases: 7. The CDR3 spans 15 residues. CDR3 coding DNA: TGTGCCAGCAGTTACTCCCCCGGACAGGGATCCATTCAGTACTTC. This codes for CASSYSPGQGSIQYF.

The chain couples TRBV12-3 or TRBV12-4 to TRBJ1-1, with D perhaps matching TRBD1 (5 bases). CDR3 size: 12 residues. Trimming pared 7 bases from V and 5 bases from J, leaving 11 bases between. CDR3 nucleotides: TGTGCCAGCACTAGGGGTGGGACTGAAGCTTTCTTT. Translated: CASTRGGTEAFF.

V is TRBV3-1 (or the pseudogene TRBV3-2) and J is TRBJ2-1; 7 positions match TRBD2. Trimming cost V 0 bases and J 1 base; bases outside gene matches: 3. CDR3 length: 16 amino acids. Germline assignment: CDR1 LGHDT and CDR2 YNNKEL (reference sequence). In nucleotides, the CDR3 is TGTGCCAGCAGCCAAGATGCGGGGGTGTCCTACAATGAGCAGTTCTTC. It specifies CASSQDAGVSYNEQFF.

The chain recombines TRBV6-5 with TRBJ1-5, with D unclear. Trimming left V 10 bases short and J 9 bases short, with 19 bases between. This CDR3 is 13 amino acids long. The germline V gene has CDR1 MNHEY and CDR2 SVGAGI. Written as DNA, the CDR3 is TGTGCCATTTCGACACTCTCCTTTGCGCCCCAGCATTTT. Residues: CAISTLSFAPQHF.

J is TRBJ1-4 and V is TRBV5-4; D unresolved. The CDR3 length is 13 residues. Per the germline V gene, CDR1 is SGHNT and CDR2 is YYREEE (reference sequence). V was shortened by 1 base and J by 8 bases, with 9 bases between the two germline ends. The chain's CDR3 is CASSLKVGEKLFF. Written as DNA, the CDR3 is TGTGCCAGCAGCTTGAAGGTCGGGGAAAAACTGTTTTTT. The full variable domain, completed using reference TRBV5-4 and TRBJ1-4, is ETGVTQSPTHLIKTRGQQVTLRCSSQSGHNTVSWYQQALGQGPQFIFQYYREEENGRGNFPPRFSGLQFPNYSSELNVNALELDDSALYLCASSLKVGEKLFFGSGTQLSVL.

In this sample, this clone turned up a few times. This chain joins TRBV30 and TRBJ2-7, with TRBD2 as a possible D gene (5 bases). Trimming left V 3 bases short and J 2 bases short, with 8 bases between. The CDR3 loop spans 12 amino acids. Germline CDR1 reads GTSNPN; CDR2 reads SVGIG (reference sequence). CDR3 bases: TGTGCCTGGAGCCCCGGGGCCTACGAGCAGTACTTC. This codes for CAWSPGAYEQYF.

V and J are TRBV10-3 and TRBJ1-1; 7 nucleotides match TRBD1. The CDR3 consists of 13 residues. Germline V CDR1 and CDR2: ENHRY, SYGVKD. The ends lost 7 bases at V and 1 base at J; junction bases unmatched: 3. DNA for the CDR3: TGTGCCATCACGACAGGGACGAACACTGAAGCTTTCTTT. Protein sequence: CAITTGTNTEAFF.

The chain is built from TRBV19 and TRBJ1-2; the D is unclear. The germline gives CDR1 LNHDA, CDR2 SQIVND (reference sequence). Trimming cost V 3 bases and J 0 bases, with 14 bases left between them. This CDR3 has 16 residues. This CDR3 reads CASSISFRLSNYGYTF. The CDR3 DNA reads TGTGCCAGTAGTATCTCGTTCCGGTTATCTAACTATGGCTACACCTTC.

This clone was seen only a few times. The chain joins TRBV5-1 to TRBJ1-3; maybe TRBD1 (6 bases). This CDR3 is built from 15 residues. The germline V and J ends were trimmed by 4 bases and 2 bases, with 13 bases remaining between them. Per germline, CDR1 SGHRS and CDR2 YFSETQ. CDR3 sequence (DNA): TGCGCCAGCAGCCGGAACCAGGGGACTGGAAACACCATATATTTT. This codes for CASSRNQGTGNTIYF.

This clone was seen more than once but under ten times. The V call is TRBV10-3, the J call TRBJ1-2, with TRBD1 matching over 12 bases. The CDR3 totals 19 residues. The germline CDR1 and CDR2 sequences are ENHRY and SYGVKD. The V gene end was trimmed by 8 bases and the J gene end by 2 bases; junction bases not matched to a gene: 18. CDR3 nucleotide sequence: TGTGCCATCCTGATCTTAAACCGGGACAGGGGGCTTGTCAACTATGGCTACACCTTC. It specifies CAILILNRDRGLVNYGYTF.

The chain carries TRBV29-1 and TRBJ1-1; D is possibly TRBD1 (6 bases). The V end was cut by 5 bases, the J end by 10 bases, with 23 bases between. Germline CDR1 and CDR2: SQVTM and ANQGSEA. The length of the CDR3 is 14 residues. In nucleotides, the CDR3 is TGCAGCGTTTCCGGTAGGGGTGCGACAGGAGTAGCTTTCTTT. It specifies CSVSGRGATGVAFF. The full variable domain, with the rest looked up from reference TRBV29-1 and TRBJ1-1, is SAVISQKPSRDICQRGTSLTIQCQVDSQVTMMFWYRQQPGQSLTLIATANQGSEATYESGFVIDKFPISRPNLTFSTLTVSNMSPEDSSIYLCSVSGRGATGVAFFGQGTRLTVV.

CDR3 region: CASGSPSTMEETQYF. CDR3 sequence (DNA): TGTGCTAGTGGTTCCCCCTCTACGATGGAGGAGACCCAGTACTTC. The chain employs TRBV12-5 and TRBJ2-5; D unresolved. This CDR3 has 15 amino acids. Looked up from germline, CDR1 is LGHNT and CDR2 is FRNRAP. V lost 4 bases and J 5 bases, leaving 17 bases between the germline ends.

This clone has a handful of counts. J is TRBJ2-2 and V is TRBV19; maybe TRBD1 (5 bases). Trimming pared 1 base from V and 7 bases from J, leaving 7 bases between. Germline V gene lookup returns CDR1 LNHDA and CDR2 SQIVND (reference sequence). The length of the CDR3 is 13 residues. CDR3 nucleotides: TGTGCCAGTAGTATAGGGGGCCGCGGGGAGCTGTTTTTT. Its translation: CASSIGGRGELFF.